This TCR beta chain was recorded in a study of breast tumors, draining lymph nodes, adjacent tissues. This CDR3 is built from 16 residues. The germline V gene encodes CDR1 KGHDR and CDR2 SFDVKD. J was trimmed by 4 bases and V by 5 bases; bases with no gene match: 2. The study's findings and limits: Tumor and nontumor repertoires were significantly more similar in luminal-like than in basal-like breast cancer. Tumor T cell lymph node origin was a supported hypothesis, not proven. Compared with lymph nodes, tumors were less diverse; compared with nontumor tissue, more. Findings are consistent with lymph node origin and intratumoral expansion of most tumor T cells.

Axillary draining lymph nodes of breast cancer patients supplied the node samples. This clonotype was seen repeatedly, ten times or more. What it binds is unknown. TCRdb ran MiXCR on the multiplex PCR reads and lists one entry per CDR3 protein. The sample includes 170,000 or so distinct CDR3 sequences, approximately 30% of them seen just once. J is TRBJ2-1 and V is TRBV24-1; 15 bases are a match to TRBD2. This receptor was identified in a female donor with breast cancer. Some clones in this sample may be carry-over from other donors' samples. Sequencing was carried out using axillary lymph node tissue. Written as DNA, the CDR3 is TGTGCCACCAGTGGGACTAGCGGGGGGGCTTACAATGAGCAGTTCTTC. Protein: CATSGTSGGAYNEQFF.